The following is a TCR beta chain sequence with its context. Its antigen remains unknown. The source of the sample is a study of blood T cells in healthy people across ages. A sample-barcoded 5' primer and a J-beta primer mix were used in a second PCR of roughly 7 to 11 cycles. TCRdb redid the calling of the 5' RACE reads with MiXCR, one entry per CDR3 protein. The table records roughly 500,000 distinct CDR3 sequences, 24% of them present only once. Study-wide findings and caveats: Roughly linear declines in TCR beta diversity per million T cells occurred with age. PBMCs were not sorted, which prevented a conclusive comparison of naive versus antigen-experienced cells. Donor CMV status, an unknown factor, possibly confounded changes in expanded clonotypes.

Looked up from germline, CDR1 is SGHNT and CDR2 is YENEEA. The V end lost 1 base, the J end lost 6 bases, and 9 bases lay between the germline ends. CDR3 length equals 14 residues. The same data also went into a second study, on T cells of mothers and their children. From that second work: The second PCR used the M1S primer, and this primer added sample barcodes and 2-4 random nucleotides.

The origin of this receptor is a boy younger than 18 in good health. Input material: blood. The chain couples TRBV11-3 to TRBJ2-2; possibly TRBD1 for D (6 bases). The CDR3 sequence: CASSLGGPSGELFF. In DNA, the CDR3 is TGTGCCAGCAGCTTAGGGGGGCCGTCCGGGGAGCTGTTTTTT. The full variable domain, its missing parts supplied by reference TRBV11-3 and TRBJ2-2, is EAGVVQSPRYKIIEKKQPVAFWCNPISGHNTLYWYLQNLGQGPELLIRYENEEAVDDSQLPKDRFSAERLKGVDSTLKIQPAELGDSAVYLCASSLGGPSGELFFGEGSRLTVL.